The entry below describes one TCR beta chain. Other nucleotide sequences in the sample specify the same CDR3. The CDR3 sequence is 14 residues long. V was clipped by 7 bases and J by 4 bases, with 11 bases between them. Germline loops: CDR1 MNHEY, CDR2 SMNVEV (reference sequence). This specimen belongs to a study of blood T cell repertoires in COVID-19. On the study more broadly: The study drew acute and convalescent COVID-19 samples from the United States, Italy and Spain. PBMCs, B-cell-depleted T cells, or T cells provided the cDNA or gDNA that made up the material.

In the study's own analysis: Nucleated cell counts were estimated from reference gene primer amplification. TCRdb's copy holds only in-frame clones and misses some; the assay was immunoSEQ multiplex PCR. The DNA gave D and trimming, while V, J and clone size come from that table. The table records more than 200,000 clones, less than 90% of them present only once. The source is a man aged 40-49 years with acute or convalescent COVID-19. The source material was peripheral blood. The rearrangement links TRBV27 to TRBJ2-6; D may be TRBD1 (5 bases). CDR3 in DNA: TGTGCCAGCAAAGTTGGGGCCGGGGCCAACGTCCTGACTTTC. Encoded protein: CASKVGAGANVLTF.